This TCR beta chain came from a study of T cells expressing NK-cell markers. Study information: Beta-chain profiling covered CD3+CD56+NKG2C+, CD3+CD56+NKG2C- and CD3+CD56-NKG2C+ sorted subsets.

Libraries used 5'RACE template switching adding universal primer site and UMIs. TCRdb reworked the 5' RACE reads into one entry per CDR3 protein, no DNA. This sample's clone table lists 400,000 to 500,000 distinct CDR3 sequences. CDR3 length: 14 amino acids. Germline loops: CDR1 ENHRY, CDR2 SYGVKD. The V call is TRBV10-3, the J call TRBJ1-6; there is no DNA to check the TCRdb D call of TRBD1. Sequencing used blood T cells: a sorted CD56 or NKG2C T cell subset, CD4+ or CD8+ T cells, or bulk PBMC T cells (not recorded which). The clonotype comes from a woman aged 18 to 75 in good health. The CDR3 loop is CAISSGQDGSPLHF.